The T cell receptor (beta chain) described here comes from a study of PD-1 blockade in classical Hodgkin lymphoma. The sample's time point: cycle 4 day 1 (C4D1), after five to seven weeks of nivolumab. Relapses following autologous stem cell transplantation were seen in all patients, with brentuximab vedotin exposure varying. Study-level points and caveats: When set against healthy donors, newly diagnosed patients were reported to show lower baseline TCR diversity.

Germline V gives CDR1 MDHEN, CDR2 SYDVKM. This CDR3 spans 18 amino acids. V lost 5 bases to trimming and J lost 4 bases; unmatched junction nucleotides: 19. Profiling relied on immunoSEQ multiplex PCR, and the TCRdb table lists in-frame clones only, not all of them. The sample has more than 75,000 clones, 85% to 95% seen once. A word on this clone: Antigen: not known.

The clonotype originates from a human donor with classical Hodgkin lymphoma. The rearrangement links TRBV28 to TRBJ1-1; 7 positions match TRBD1. Specimen: peripheral blood mononuclear cells (PBMCs), collected before the fourth cycle of nivolumab. The CDR3, as DNA: TGTGCCAGCAGTCGCAGTCCGGCGAGACAGGGCTCCAGCACTGAAGCTTTCTTT. This codes for CASSRSPARQGSSTEAFF.